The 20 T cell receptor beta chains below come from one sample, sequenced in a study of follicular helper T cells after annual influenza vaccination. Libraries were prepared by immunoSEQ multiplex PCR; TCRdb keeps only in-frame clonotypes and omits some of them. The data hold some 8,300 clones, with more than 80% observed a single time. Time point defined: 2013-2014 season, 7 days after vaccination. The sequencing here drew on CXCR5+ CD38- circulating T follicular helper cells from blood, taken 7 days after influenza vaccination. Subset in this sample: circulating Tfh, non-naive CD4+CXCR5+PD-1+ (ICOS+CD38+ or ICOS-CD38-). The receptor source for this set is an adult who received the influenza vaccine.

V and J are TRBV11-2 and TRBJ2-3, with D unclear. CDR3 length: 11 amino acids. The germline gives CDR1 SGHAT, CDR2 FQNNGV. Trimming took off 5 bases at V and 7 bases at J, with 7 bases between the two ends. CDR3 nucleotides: TGTGCCAGCAGCACCCAGTATACGCAGTATTTT. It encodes CASSTQYTQYF.

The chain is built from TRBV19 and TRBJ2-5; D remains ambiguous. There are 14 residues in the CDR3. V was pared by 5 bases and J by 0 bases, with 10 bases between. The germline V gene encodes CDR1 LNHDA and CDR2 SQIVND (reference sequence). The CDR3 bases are TGTGCCAGTAGTCATTACATGTACCAAGAGACCCAGTACTTC. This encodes CASSHYMYQETQYF.

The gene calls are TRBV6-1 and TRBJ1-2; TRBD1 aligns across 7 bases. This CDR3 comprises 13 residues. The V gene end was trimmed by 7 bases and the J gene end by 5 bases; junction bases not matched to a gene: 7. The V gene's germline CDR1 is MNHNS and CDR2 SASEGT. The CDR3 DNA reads TGTGCCAGCAACCAGGAACAGGGGTATGGCTACACCTTC. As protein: CASNQEQGYGYTF.

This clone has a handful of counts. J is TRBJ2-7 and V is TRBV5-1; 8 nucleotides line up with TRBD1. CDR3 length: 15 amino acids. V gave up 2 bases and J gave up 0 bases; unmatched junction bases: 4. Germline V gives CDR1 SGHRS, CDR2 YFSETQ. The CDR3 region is CASSLTGGFSYEQYF. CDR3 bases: TGCGCCAGCAGCTTAACAGGGGGATTCTCCTACGAGCAGTACTTC.

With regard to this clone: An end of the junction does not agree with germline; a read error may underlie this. CDR3 DNA: TGTGCCAGCAGCTCTGGTCCCCAAGAGACCCAGTACTTC. Translation: CASSSGPQETQYF. The V gene is TRBV5-3, the J gene TRBJ2-5; no reliable D call. TRBV5-3 qualifies as an ORF whose function is uncertain. The CDR3 consists of 13 residues.

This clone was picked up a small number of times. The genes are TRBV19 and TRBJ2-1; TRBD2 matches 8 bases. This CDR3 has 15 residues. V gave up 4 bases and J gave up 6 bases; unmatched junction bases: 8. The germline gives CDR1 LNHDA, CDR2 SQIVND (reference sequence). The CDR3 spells CASSTQAGAPNEQFF. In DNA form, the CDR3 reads TGTGCCAGTAGTACCCAAGCGGGAGCCCCCAATGAGCAGTTCTTC.

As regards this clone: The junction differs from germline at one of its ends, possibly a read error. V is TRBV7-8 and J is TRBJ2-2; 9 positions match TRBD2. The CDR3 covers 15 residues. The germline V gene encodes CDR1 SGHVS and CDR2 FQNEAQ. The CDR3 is CASSLAGSDTGELFF. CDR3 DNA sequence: TGTGCCAGCAGCCTAGCGGGGAGTGACACCGGGGAGCTGTTTTTT.

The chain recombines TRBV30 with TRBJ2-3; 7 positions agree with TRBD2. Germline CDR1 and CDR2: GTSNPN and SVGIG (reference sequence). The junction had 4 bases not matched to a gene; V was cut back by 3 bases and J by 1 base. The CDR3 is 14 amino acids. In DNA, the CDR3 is TGTGCCTGGAGCCGGCTAGCGGGCACAGATACGCAGTATTTT. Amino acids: CAWSRLAGTDTQYF.

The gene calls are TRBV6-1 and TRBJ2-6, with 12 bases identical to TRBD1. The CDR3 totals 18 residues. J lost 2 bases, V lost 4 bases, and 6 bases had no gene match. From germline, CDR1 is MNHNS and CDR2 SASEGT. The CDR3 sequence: CASSVRGQGAAGANVLTF. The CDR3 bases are TGTGCCAGCAGTGTTAGGGGACAGGGGGCGGCTGGGGCCAACGTCCTGACTTTC.

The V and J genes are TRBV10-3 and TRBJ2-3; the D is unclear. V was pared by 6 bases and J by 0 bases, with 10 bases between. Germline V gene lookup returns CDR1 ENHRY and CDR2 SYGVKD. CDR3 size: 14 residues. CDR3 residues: CAISRSSSTDTQYF. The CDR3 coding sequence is TGTGCCATCAGCCGCTCCTCTAGCACAGATACGCAGTATTTT.

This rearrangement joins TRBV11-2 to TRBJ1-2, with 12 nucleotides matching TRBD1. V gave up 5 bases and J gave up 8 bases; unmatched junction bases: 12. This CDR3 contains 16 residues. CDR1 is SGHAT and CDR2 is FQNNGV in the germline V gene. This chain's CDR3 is CASSVGPGQGAPGYTF. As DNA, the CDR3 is TGTGCCAGCAGCGTAGGCCCGGGACAGGGGGCGCCCGGCTACACCTTC.

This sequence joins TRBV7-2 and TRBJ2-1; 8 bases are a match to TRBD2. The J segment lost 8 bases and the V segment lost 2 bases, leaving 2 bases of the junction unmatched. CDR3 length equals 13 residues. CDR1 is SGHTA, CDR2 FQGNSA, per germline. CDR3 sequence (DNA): TGTGCCAGCAGCTTAAGGACTAGCCATGAGCAGTTCTTC. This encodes CASSLRTSHEQFF.

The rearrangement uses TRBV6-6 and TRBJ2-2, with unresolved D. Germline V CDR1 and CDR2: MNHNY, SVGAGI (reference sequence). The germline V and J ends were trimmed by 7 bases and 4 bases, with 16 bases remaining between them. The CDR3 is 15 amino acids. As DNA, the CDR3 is TGTGCCAGCATTGAGGACCCACAGTTCACCGGGGAGCTGTTTTTT. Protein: CASIEDPQFTGELFF.

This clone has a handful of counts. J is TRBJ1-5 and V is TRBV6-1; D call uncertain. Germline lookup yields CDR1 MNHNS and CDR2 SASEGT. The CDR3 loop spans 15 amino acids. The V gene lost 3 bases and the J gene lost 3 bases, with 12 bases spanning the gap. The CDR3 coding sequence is TGTGCCAGCAGTGAGGCACGGCTTCCCAATCAGCCCCAGCATTTT. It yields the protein CASSEARLPNQPQHF.

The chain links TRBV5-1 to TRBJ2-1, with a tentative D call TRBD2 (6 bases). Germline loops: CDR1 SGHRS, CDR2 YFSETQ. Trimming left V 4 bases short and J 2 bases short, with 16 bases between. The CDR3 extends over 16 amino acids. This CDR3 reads CASSLASRRTYNEQFF. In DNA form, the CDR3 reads TGCGCCAGCAGCCTAGCGAGCCGGCGCACCTACAATGAGCAGTTCTTC.

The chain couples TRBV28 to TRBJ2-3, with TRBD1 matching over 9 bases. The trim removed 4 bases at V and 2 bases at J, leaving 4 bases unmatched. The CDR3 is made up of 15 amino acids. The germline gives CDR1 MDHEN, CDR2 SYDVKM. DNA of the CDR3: TGTGCCAGCAGTTCCAGGACAGGGGTCACAGATACGCAGTATTTT. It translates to CASSSRTGVTDTQYF.

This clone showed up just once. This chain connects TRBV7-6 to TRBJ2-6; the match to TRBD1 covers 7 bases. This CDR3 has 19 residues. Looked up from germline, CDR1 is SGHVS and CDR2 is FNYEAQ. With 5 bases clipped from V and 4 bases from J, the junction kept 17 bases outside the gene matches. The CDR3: CASSHFGQVSPFGANVLTF. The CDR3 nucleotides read TGTGCCAGCAGCCACTTTGGACAGGTCTCCCCCTTCGGGGCCAACGTCCTGACTTTC. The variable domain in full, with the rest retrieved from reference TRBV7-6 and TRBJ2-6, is GAGVSQSPRYKVTKRGQDVALRCDPISGHVSLYWYRQALGQGPEFLTYFNYEAQQDKSGLPNDRFSAERPEGSISTLTIQRTEQRDSAMYRCASSHFGQVSPFGANVLTFGAGSRLTVL.

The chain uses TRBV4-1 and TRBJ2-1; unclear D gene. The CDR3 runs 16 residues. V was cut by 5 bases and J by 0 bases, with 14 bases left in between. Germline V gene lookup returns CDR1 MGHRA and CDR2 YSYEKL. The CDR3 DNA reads TGCGCCAGCAGCGAGTCTCAAGTGAGCTCCTACAATGAGCAGTTCTTC. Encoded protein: CASSESQVSSYNEQFF.

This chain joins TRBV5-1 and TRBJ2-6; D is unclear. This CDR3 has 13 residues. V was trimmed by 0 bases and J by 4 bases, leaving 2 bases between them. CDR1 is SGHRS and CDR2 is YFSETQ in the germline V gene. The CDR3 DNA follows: TGCGCCAGCAGCTTGGCCGGGGCCAACGTCCTGACTTTC. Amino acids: CASSLAGANVLTF.

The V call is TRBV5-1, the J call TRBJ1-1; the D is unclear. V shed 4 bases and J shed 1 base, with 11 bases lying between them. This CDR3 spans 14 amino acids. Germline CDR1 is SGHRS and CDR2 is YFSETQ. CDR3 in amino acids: CASSDILGNTEAFF. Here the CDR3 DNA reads TGCGCCAGCAGCGACATCCTAGGGAACACTGAAGCTTTCTTT.